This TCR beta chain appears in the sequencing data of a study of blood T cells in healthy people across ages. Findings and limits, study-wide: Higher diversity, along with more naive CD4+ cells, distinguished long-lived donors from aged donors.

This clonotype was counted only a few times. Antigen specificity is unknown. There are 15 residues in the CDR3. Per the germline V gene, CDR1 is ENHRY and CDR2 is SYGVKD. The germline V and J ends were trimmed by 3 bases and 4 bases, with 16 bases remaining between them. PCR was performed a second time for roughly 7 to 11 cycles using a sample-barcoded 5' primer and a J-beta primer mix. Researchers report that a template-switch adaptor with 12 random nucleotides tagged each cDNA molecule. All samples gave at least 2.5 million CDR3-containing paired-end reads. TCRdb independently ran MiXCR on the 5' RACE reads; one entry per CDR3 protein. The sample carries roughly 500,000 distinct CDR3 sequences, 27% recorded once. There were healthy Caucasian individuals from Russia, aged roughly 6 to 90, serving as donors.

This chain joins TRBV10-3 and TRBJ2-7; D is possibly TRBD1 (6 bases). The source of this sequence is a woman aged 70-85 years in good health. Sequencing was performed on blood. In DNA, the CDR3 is TGTGCCATCAGTGATGCTACAGGGCTTGATTACGAGCAGTACTTC. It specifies CAISDATGLDYEQYF.